Sequencing of this T cell receptor (beta chain) was carried out in a study of molecular identifiers for immune sequencing clone quantification (dated by TCRdb to between 2017 and 2018). Describing the broader study: In a replicate experiment, RNA from roughly 20,000 or 100,000 naive CD8 T cells was split into five aliquots, four of which were sequenced. The study was a methods study using CD8 T cells to benchmark molecular-identifier clustering-based TCR repertoire sequencing (MIDCIRS) and TCR RNA copy counting.

General conclusions and limits of the study: Without barcode sub-clustering, chimeric consensus sequences inflated TCR diversity; chimeras reached as high as 47%. In CMV-specific effector cells, clones with more than 20 RNA copies accounted for over 97% of molecules, whereas in naive cells such clones accounted for under 1%. Spiked-in Jurkat TCR RNA (around eleven copies' worth), which is not part of the donor repertoire, was contained in the naive libraries. Highly expanded clone sizes could be underestimated if identical TCR molecules share a barcode. Spiked-in Jurkat TCR RNA equivalent to a single cell was reported to be detectable even among 850,000 to 1,000,000 naive CD8 T cells. Modeling indicated about 3 TCR RNA copies recovered per cell, compared with 7.5 to 10 by digital PCR, which implies a capture efficiency of approximately 30%.

The count of this clonotype is one. Its antigen is currently not known. A much larger clone is a single base away; this may be a read error. Naive CD8 T cell libraries were made from around 18,000 to 910,000 sorted cells using 10%, 30% or 50% of purified RNA. Naive CD8 T cells, defined as CD8+CD4-CCR7+CD45RA+, were FACS-sorted into RLT Plus buffer on a BD FACSAria II. Detection sensitivity was tested by spiking Jurkat RNA equal to around 11 TCR copies' worth into samples containing roughly 19,000-1,000,000 naive CD8 T cells. Enrichment of CD8 T cells was done with RosetteSep CD8+ T Cell Enrichment Cocktail plus Ficoll-Paque, and ACK red cell lysis came afterward. CDR3 length: 15 amino acids, cysteine to phenylalanine. CDR3 DNA only is kept here, 45 bases in frame from base 1. Taken from the germline V gene, the CDR1 and CDR2 loops are SGDLS and YYNGEE. The germline ends are 12 bases apart after V is trimmed by 2 bases and J by 4 bases.

The library was made by PCR. Sequencing was performed on a NextSeq 500. Bulk TCR libraries were prepared as previously described, using TCR primers listed in Table S5. The Qiagen AllPrep DNA/RNA kit was used to purify total RNA. Before analysis, reads from multiple sequencing runs of one library were combined. The study's own analysis went as follows. Reads were retained only if an exact TCR constant sequence was present, and the retained reads were trimmed to 150 nt and grouped according to their 12-nt molecular barcodes. Within each barcode group, reads were sub-clustered at a 15% Levenshtein threshold, and quality-weighted consensus sequences were built per RNA molecule. Non-functional sequences were removed, as were lower-count sequences one edit away from another. Based on a fit of two negative binomial distributions, barcode sub-clusters having less than 20% of the maximum read count were discarded. TCRdb took the public reads, trimmed them with fastp at Q25, ran MiXCR for clone calling and kept in-frame beta chains. Rows are unified per CDR3 protein, each entry keeping the most common DNA and genes. In this record, the V and J calls reflect TCRdb's handling and not the investigators' own analysis. The sample profile shows over 85,000 distinct CDR3 sequences; 20% to 30% of them were found once. Less than 0.85% of the sample belongs to the ten largest clones.

The material sequenced was naive CD8+ T cells from blood, with Jurkat cell RNA spiked in. The cell subset or site label of this sample denotes: FACS-sorted CD8+CD4-CCR7+CD45RA+ naive T cells. The chain uses TRBV9 and TRBJ2-2; the D gene identity is not certain. This TCR was sampled from a human donor in good health. Some libraries in this study had Jurkat cell RNA spiked in. The DNA reads as follows: TGTGCCAGCAGCGTCGACGGGCTCGGCACCGGGGAGCTGTTTTTT. It codes for CASSVDGLGTGELFF.